The clone carrying this TCR beta chain has a single count. The antigen is undetermined. This CDR3 has 13 residues. Germline CDR1 SGHAT, CDR2 FQNNGV. V lost 5 bases and J lost 9, with 14 bases in between. This record belongs to a study of cytomegalovirus exposure and HLA in healthy donors. Primers for the PCR totalled 60 Vbeta and 13 Jbeta. The assay was immunoSEQ multiplex PCR, and TCRdb's table has in-frame clones only and misses some. The sample has more than 140,000 clones; approximately 80% are singletons. Points from the study as a whole: More clonal expansion characterized HLA-associated TCR beta chains than equally common others in a later analysis.

Material: PBMCs. The chain couples TRBV11-2 to TRBJ2-1, with D possibly being TRBD1 (6 bases). This receptor was obtained from a man aged 30 to 45 in good health and CMV-seropositive. The CDR3 reads CASSTLQGIEQFF. The CDR3 DNA reads as TGTGCCAGCAGCACCTTACAGGGCATTGAGCAGTTCTTC.